These 24 T cell receptor beta chains came from one sample sequenced in a study of identical twins (dated by TCRdb to the mid-2010s). Library preparation was by 5' RACE. Instrument used: Illumina HiSeq 2000. TCRdb took the public reads, trimmed them with fastp at Q25, ran MiXCR for clone calling and kept in-frame beta chains. Duplicate CDR3 protein sequences are folded into a single record with the most common DNA and genes. The sample profile shows 500,000 to 600,000 distinct CDR3 sequences; roughly 21% of them were found once. The ten largest clones add up to 0.91% of the sample. These records were also assigned to another study, of T cells expressing NK-cell markers.

The sequenced sample consisted of CD4+ T cells sorted from blood. Every receptor here comes from a woman aged 18 to 35 in good health.

The genes are TRBV6-1 and TRBJ1-1; tentatively, D is TRBD1 (5 bases). CDR1 and CDR2 from the germline V gene are MNHNS and SASEGT. V was shortened by 6 bases and J by 3 bases, with 11 bases between the two germline ends. CDR3 length: 13 residues. The CDR3 protein is CASRAGPYTEAFF. The DNA of the CDR3 is TGTGCCAGCAGGGCGGGACCCTACACTGAAGCTTTCTTT.

V is TRBV20-1 and J is TRBJ2-7; 8 bases align to TRBD1. V lost 6 bases, J lost 3 bases, and 4 bases stayed unmatched. CDR1 and CDR2 (germline): DFQATT, SNEGSKA (reference sequence). The CDR3 length is 12 residues. The CDR3 loop reads CSARQGSYEQYF. The CDR3 DNA sequence: TGCAGTGCGAGACAGGGGAGCTACGAGCAGTACTTC.

About this clonotype itself: A read error may be the cause here, since a much bigger clone is one base away. The genes are TRBV3-1 and TRBJ2-1; D is ambiguous. The CDR3 spans 13 residues. Trimming took 2 bases from V and 6 from J, leaving 8 bases between them. Germline V CDR1 and CDR2: LGHDT, YNNKEL (reference sequence). CDR3 coding DNA: TGTGCCAGCAGCCAAAATTGCGGCAATGAGCAGTTCTTC. Encoded protein: CASSQNCGNEQFF.

This chain links TRBV12-3 or TRBV12-4 with TRBJ1-5, with TRBD1 identical over 8 bases. The CDR3 contains 14 residues. The V segment lost 4 bases and the J segment 7 bases; nucleotides outside the gene matches: 6. The CDR3: CASSSARGRQPQHF. DNA of the CDR3: TGTGCCAGCAGTTCGGCCAGGGGGCGGCAGCCCCAGCATTTT.

This clonotype was found a few times. The chain has TRBV5-4 and TRBJ2-3; TRBD2 aligns across 9 bases. The length of the CDR3 is 15 residues. Germline V gives CDR1 SGHNT, CDR2 YYREEE (reference sequence). With 1 base clipped from V and 3 bases from J, the junction kept 3 bases outside the gene matches. This CDR3 is CASSLRAGGTDTQYF. CDR3 coding DNA: TGTGCCAGCAGCTTGAGGGCGGGAGGGACAGATACGCAGTATTTT.

This clonotype was seen a few times. The chain carries TRBV5-1 and TRBJ1-1; D not resolved. The CDR3 is 12 residues long. In germline, CDR1 is SGHRS, CDR2 YFSETQ. Trimming shortened V by 2 bases and J by 6 bases, and 8 bases separated the two germline ends. The DNA of the CDR3 is TGCGCCAGCAGCTTCGCGGGGTCTGAAGCTTTCTTT. This codes for CASSFAGSEAFF.

This clonotype appeared a few times. The rearrangement links TRBV7-9 to TRBJ1-4, with 7 bases fitting TRBD1. CDR3 length equals 12 residues. V was clipped by 8 bases and J by 6 bases; unmatched bases: 3. The germline gives CDR1 SEHNR, CDR2 FQNEAQ (reference sequence). The CDR3 nucleotides read TGTGCCAGCTTTGGGACAGATGAAAAACTGTTTTTT. Its translation is CASFGTDEKLFF.

This clonotype has ten or more counts. This chain uses TRBV20-1 with TRBJ2-7; D may match TRBD1 or TRBD2 (5 bases each). Germline CDR1 and CDR2: DFQATT and SNEGSKA (reference sequence). V dropped 0 bases and J dropped 0 bases, with 9 bases sitting between them. The CDR3 is 14 amino acids. The chain's CDR3 is CSAREGTASYEQYF. For the CDR3, the DNA is TGCAGTGCTAGAGAGGGGACCGCCTCCTACGAGCAGTACTTC.

This clonotype was counted only a few times. The chain couples TRBV6-2 or TRBV6-3 to TRBJ1-5; D not certain. The CDR3 has 12 residues. Germline CDR1 is MNHEY and CDR2 is SVGEGT. V was pared by 0 bases and J by 5 bases, with 2 bases between. This CDR3 is CASSYSDQPQHF. The CDR3 DNA reads as TGTGCCAGCAGTTACTCGGATCAGCCCCAGCATTTT.

This chain links TRBV10-3 with TRBJ2-7; TRBD2 matches 9 bases. V was pared by 10 bases and J by 6 bases, with 10 bases of the junction left unmatched. The CDR3 is 13 residues long. Germline V gives CDR1 ENHRY, CDR2 SYGVKD. In nucleotides, the CDR3 is TGTGCCACCCTTCCGGGACTAGCTAGCGAGCAGTACTTC. Its translation is CATLPGLASEQYF.

This clonotype was seen more than once but under ten times. The chain links TRBV20-1 to TRBJ2-2; 9 bases fit TRBD1. This CDR3 has 13 residues. Germline lookup yields CDR1 DFQATT and CDR2 SNEGSKA (reference sequence). V dropped 7 bases and J dropped 5; count of bases not matched to a gene: 5. CDR3 residues: CSVWTGETGELFF. DNA of the CDR3: TGCAGTGTATGGACAGGGGAAACCGGGGAGCTGTTTTTT.

The chain recombines TRBV20-1 with TRBJ2-5; 7 bases map to TRBD2. Trimming cost V 3 bases and J 0 bases; bases outside gene matches: 7. There are 15 residues in the CDR3. Germline V gives CDR1 DFQATT, CDR2 SNEGSKA (reference sequence). The CDR3 region has the DNA TGCAGTGCTAGGCCTAGACTAGCAAACCAAGAGACCCAGTACTTC. Residues: CSARPRLANQETQYF.

This clonotype was seen a few times. The rearrangement joins TRBV3-1 to TRBJ2-2, with D possibly being TRBD1 (5 bases). The V end lost 0 bases, the J end lost 6 bases, and 8 bases lay between the germline ends. Per the germline V gene, CDR1 is LGHDT and CDR2 is YNNKEL (reference sequence). This CDR3 is 14 amino acids long. The CDR3 reads CASSQDLGAGELFF. Here the CDR3 DNA reads TGTGCCAGCAGCCAAGATCTAGGGGCCGGGGAGCTGTTTTTT.

The CDR3 region has the DNA TGTGCCAGCAGCGTAGGTTTTAGCGGCTCCTACAATGAGCAGTTCTTC. Its protein is CASSVGFSGSYNEQFF. The V call is TRBV9, the J call TRBJ2-1, with D tentatively TRBD2 (6 bases). The V end lost 0 bases, the J end lost 0 bases, and 10 bases lay between the germline ends. Germline V gene data show CDR1 as SGDLS and CDR2 as YYNGEE. This CDR3 is built from 16 residues.

This clonotype was counted only a few times. The gene calls are TRBV7-9 and TRBJ2-7; D remains ambiguous. This CDR3 spans 14 amino acids. The germline V gene encodes CDR1 SEHNR and CDR2 FQNEAQ (reference sequence). Trimming cost V 1 base and J 2 bases, with 9 bases left between them. The CDR3 protein is CASSLGTQTYEQYF. CDR3 coding DNA: TGTGCCAGCAGCTTAGGGACCCAAACCTACGAGCAGTACTTC.

In this sample, this clonotype turned up many times. V and J are TRBV5-1 and TRBJ2-5; perhaps TRBD2 as D (5 bases). V lost 1 base and J 7 bases, leaving 20 bases between the germline ends. The CDR3 has 16 amino acids. Germline CDR1 is SGHRS and CDR2 is YFSETQ. Here the CDR3 DNA reads TGCGCCAGCAGCTTGAATCCTAGCTGGGATTATGGGACCCAGTACTTC. Encoded protein: CASSLNPSWDYGTQYF.

The rearrangement uses TRBV6-4 and TRBJ2-1; TRBD1 aligns across 10 bases. The CDR3 contains 14 residues. V dropped 6 bases and J dropped 8; count of bases not matched to a gene: 7. Germline V gene data show CDR1 as MRHNA and CDR2 as SNTAGT. This chain's CDR3 is CASRPGQGYYEQFF. The DNA for the CDR3 is TGTGCCAGCAGGCCGGGACAGGGGTACTATGAGCAGTTCTTC.

The sample holds a few counts of this clonotype. The chain has TRBV10-3 and TRBJ2-7; a possible D gene is TRBD1 (6 bases). Germline V gene sequence: CDR1 ENHRY, CDR2 SYGVKD. The V and J ends lost 4 bases and 7 bases respectively, with 8 bases between them. CDR3 size: 11 residues. In DNA form, the CDR3 reads TGTGCCATCAGTGGGGGGCAGGAGCAGTACTTC. Amino acid sequence: CAISGGQEQYF.

The chain carries TRBV7-8 and TRBJ2-3; D is undetermined. V was trimmed by 8 bases and J by 2 bases, leaving 14 bases between them. Germline CDR1 and CDR2: SGHVS and FQNEAQ. The length of the CDR3 is 14 residues. In DNA, the CDR3 is TGTGCCAGCCGAGCCCGGATCTCCACAGATACGCAGTATTTT. Translated, it gives CASRARISTDTQYF.

V and J are TRBV10-3 and TRBJ1-1; D remains ambiguous. V lost 4 bases, J lost 3 bases, and 9 bases lay in between. The CDR3 runs to 13 residues. In germline, CDR1 is ENHRY, CDR2 SYGVKD. Written as DNA, the CDR3 is TGTGCCATCAGTGGGACGTCGGACACTGAAGCTTTCTTT. It is translated as CAISGTSDTEAFF.

This clonotype turned up a few times. The chain combines TRBV11-2 with TRBJ2-2, with unresolved D. Germline lookup yields CDR1 SGHAT and CDR2 FQNNGV. The CDR3 is 14 residues long. Deletions cut 4 bases from V and 6 bases from J, with 12 bases between. CDR3 nucleotide sequence: TGTGCCAGCAGCTCCGATCCGAAGGCCGGGGAGCTGTTTTTT. Protein product: CASSSDPKAGELFF.

There are a few counts of this clonotype. This chain's CDR3 is CSASIAGGTADTQYF. CDR3 nucleotide sequence: TGCAGTGCCTCTATAGCGGGAGGGACCGCAGATACGCAGTATTTT. The rearrangement links TRBV20-1 to TRBJ2-3; TRBD2 aligns across 11 bases. The CDR3 runs to 15 residues. Per germline, CDR1 DFQATT and CDR2 SNEGSKA (reference sequence). Losses at the gene ends were 6 bases for V and 4 bases for J; bases not matched to a gene: 9.

The CDR3: CASRNGVNTEAFF. In nucleotides, the CDR3 is TGCGCCAGCAGAAACGGGGTTAACACTGAAGCTTTCTTT. The rearrangement links TRBV10-1 to TRBJ1-1; no reliable D call. V lost 6 bases, J lost 2 bases, and 10 bases lay in between. The germline gives CDR1 WNHNN, CDR2 SYGVQD (reference sequence). The CDR3 consists of 13 residues.

DNA of the CDR3: TGTGCCATCTCTGGGGACCAAGAGACCCAGTACTTC. Residues: CAISGDQETQYF. V and J are TRBV10-3 and TRBJ2-5; D is unresolved. The CDR3 runs 12 residues. Trimming stripped 8 bases from V and 0 bases from J, with 7 bases between. Germline-derived CDR1 and CDR2 are ENHRY and SYGVKD.